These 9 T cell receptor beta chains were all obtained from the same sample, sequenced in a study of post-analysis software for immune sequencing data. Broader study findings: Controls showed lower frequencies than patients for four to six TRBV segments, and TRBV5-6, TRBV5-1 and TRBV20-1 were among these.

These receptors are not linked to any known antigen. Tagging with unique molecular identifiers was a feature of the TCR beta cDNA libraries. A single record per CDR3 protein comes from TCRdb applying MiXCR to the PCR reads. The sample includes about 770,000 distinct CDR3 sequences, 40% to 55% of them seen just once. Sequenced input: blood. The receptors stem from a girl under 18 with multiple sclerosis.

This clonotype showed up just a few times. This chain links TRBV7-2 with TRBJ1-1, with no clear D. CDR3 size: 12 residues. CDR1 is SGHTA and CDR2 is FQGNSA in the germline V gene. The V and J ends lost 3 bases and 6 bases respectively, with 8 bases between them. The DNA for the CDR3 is TGTGCCAGCAGCTTTAACCCTCCTGAAGCTTTCTTT. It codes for CASSFNPPEAFF. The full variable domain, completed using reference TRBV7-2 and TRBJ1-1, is GAGVSQSPSNKVTEKGKDVELRCDPISGHTALYWYRQSLGQGLEFLIYFQGNSAPDKSGLPSDRFSAERTGGSVSTLTIQRTQQEDSAVYLCASSFNPPEAFFGQGTRLTVV.

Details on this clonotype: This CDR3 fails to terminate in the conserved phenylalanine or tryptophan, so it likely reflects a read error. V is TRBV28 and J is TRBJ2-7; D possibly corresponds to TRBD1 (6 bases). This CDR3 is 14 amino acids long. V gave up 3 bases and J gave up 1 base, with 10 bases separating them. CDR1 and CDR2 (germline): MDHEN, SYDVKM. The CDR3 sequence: CASSFGQGSYEQYL. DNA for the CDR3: TGTGCCAGCAGTTTTGGGCAGGGGTCCTACGAGCAGTACCTC.

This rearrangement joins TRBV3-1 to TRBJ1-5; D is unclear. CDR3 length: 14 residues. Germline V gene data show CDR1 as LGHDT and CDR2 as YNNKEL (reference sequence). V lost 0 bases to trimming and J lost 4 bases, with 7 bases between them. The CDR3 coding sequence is TGTGCCAGCAGCCAAGAGCCAGGAAATCAGCCCCAGCATTTT. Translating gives CASSQEPGNQPQHF.

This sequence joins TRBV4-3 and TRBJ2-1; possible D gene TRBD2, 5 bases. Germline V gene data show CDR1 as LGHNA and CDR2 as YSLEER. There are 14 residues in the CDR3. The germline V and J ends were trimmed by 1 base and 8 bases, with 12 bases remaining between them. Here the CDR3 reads CASSQALDWDEQFF. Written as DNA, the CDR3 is TGCGCCAGCAGCCAAGCACTAGATTGGGATGAGCAGTTCTTC.

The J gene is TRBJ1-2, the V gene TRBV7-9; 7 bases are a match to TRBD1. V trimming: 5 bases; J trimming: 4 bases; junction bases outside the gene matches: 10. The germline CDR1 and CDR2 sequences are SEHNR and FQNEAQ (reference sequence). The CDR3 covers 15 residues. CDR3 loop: CASSDGTAAFYGYTF. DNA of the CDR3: TGTGCCAGCAGCGACGGGACAGCAGCCTTCTATGGCTACACCTTC. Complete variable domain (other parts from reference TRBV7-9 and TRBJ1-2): DTGVSQNPRHKITKRGQNVTFRCDPISEHNRLYWYRQTLGQGPEFLTYFQNEAQLEKSRLLSDRFSAERPKGSFSTLEIQRTEQGDSAMYLCASSDGTAAFYGYTFGSGTRLTVV.

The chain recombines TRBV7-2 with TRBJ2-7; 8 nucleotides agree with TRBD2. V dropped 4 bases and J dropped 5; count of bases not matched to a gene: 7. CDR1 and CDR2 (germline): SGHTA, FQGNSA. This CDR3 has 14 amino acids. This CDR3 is CASSSVAGGHEQYF. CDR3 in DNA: TGTGCCAGCAGCTCCGTGGCGGGAGGCCACGAGCAGTACTTC.

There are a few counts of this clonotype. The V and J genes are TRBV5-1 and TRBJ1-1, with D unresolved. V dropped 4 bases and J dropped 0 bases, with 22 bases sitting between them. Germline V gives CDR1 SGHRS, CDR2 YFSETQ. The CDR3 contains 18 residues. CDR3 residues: CASSPSVGVARMNTEAFF. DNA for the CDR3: TGCGCCAGCAGCCCCAGCGTCGGAGTAGCTCGCATGAACACTGAAGCTTTCTTT. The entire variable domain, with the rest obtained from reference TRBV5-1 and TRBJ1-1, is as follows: KAGVTQTPRYLIKTRGQQVTLSCSPISGHRSVSWYQQTPGQGLQFLFEYFSETQRNKGNFPGRFSGRQFSNSRSEMNVSTLELGDSALYLCASSPSVGVARMNTEAFFGQGTRLTVV.

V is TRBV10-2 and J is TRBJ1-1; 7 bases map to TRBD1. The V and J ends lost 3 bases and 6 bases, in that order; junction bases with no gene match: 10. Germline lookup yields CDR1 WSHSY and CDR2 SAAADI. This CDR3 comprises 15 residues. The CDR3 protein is CASSDSIQGWSEAFF. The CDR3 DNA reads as TGCGCCAGCAGTGACTCCATACAGGGGTGGTCTGAAGCTTTCTTT.

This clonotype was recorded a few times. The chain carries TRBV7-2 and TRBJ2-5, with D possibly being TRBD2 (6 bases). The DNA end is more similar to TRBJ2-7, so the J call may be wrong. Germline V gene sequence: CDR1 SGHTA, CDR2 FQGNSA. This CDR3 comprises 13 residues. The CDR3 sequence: CASTLATKGEQYF. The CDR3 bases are TGTGCCAGCACGCTAGCGACAAAGGGCGAGCAGTACTTC.